The 10 T cell receptor beta chains below come from one sample, sequenced in a study of immune cell composition in non-small cell lung cancer (dated by TCRdb to about 2017). Normal lung samples were non-adjacent lung tissue taken as far from the tumour as possible, at least 3 cm away, from the same patient. Library preparation used the immunoSEQ multiplex PCR assay. TCRdb obtained this table from immuneACCESS and retained in-frame rearrangements with V and J assigned. These tables miss some clones; where compared with another copy, unresolved V genes account for less than half of the shortfall, and the remainder is unexplained. The sample table shows approximately 8,600 clones, and under 80% are seen once. The ten largest clonotypes hold 20% to 25% of the sample. The sample taken for sequencing was non-adjacent lung tissue. Receptors were obtained from a human donor with non-small cell lung cancer.

This chain uses TRBV7-9 with TRBJ2-7; D is possibly TRBD1 (6 bases). V lost 5 bases and J lost 2, with 10 bases in between. The CDR3 runs to 13 residues. Germline CDR1 and CDR2: SEHNR and FQNEAQ (reference sequence). The CDR3 region is CASSRDIPYEQYF. The CDR3 DNA follows: TGTGCCAGCAGCCGGGACATACCCTACGAGCAGTACTTC. Full variable domain (outside the CDR3, taken from reference TRBV7-9 and TRBJ2-7): DTGVSQNPRHKITKRGQNVTFRCDPISEHNRLYWYRQTLGQGPEFLTYFQNEAQLEKSRLLSDRFSAERPKGSFSTLEIQRTEQGDSAMYLCASSRDIPYEQYFGPGTRLTVT.

The chain recombines TRBV6-6 with TRBJ1-6; D might be TRBD1 (6 bases). CDR3 length equals 14 residues. Trimming took 5 bases from V and 7 from J, leaving 12 bases between them. Germline assignment: CDR1 MNHNY and CDR2 SVGAGI (reference sequence). CDR3 nucleotide sequence: TGTGCCAGCAGTCAACAGGGTGGCAATTCACCCCTCCACTTT. Amino acid sequence: CASSQQGGNSPLHF.

The J gene is TRBJ1-4, the V gene TRBV12-5; D ambiguous. Germline CDR1 LGHNT, CDR2 FRNRAP. Trimming shortened V by 3 bases and J by 5 bases, and 13 bases separated the two germline ends. The CDR3 is 15 residues long. The CDR3 nucleotides read TGTGCTAGTGGTTTTGGGGTGGGAGGCAATGAAAAACTGTTTTTT. Protein: CASGFGVGGNEKLFF.

This chain links TRBV29-1 with TRBJ1-4, with 9 bases matching TRBD1. The V segment lost 4 bases and the J segment 8 bases; nucleotides outside the gene matches: 5. The CDR3 length is 13 residues. Germline values: CDR1 SQVTM, CDR2 ANQGSEA. The CDR3 DNA follows: TGCAGCGTTGGGACAGGGGACGACGAAAAACTGTTTTTT. Protein product: CSVGTGDDEKLFF.

This sequence joins TRBV5-8 and TRBJ2-2, with D maybe TRBD2 (6 bases). V was pared by 4 bases and J by 5 bases, with 18 bases between. Germline CDR1 is SGHTS and CDR2 is YDEGEE. There are 16 residues in the CDR3. The CDR3 bases are TGTGCCAGCAGCCCGGGACTGACCGTCCGTACCGGGGAGCTGTTTTTT. As protein: CASSPGLTVRTGELFF.

The chain carries TRBV7-6 and TRBJ1-1; 7 bases fit TRBD1. The V gene's germline CDR1 is SGHVS and CDR2 FNYEAQ. The junction had 7 bases not matched to a gene; V was cut back by 5 bases and J by 1 base. CDR3 size: 15 residues. The CDR3 DNA reads as TGTGCCAGCAGCCCTAGGGGACAGACGAACACTGAAGCTTTCTTT. Translating gives CASSPRGQTNTEAFF.

The chain combines TRBV9 with TRBJ1-3; 10 nucleotides match TRBD1. The CDR3 is 15 amino acids. Germline CDR1 reads SGDLS; CDR2 reads YYNGEE. V trimming: 2 bases; J trimming: 4 bases; junction bases outside the gene matches: 3. Here the CDR3 DNA reads TGTGCCAGCAGCGTCGACAGGGGGCCGGGAAACACCATATATTTT. Translation gives CASSVDRGPGNTIYF. The full variable domain, with the rest looked up from reference TRBV9 and TRBJ1-3, is DSGVTQTPKHLITATGQRVTLRCSPRSGDLSVYWYQQSLDQGLQFLIQYYNGEERAKGNILERFSAQQFPDLHSELNLSSLELGDSALYFCASSVDRGPGNTIYFGEGSWLTVV.

The chain combines TRBV27 with TRBJ2-2; 7 bases are a match to TRBD2. The trim removed 2 bases at V and 4 bases at J, leaving 4 bases unmatched. Looked up from germline, CDR1 is MNHEY and CDR2 is SMNVEV (reference sequence). CDR3 length equals 15 residues. Written as DNA, the CDR3 is TGTGCCAGCAGTTTACGGGAGGTTGGCACCGGGGAGCTGTTTTTT. This sequence encodes CASSLREVGTGELFF.

The V gene is TRBV5-4, the J gene TRBJ1-1, with D unclear. The CDR3 spans 14 residues. Per the germline V gene, CDR1 is SGHNT and CDR2 is YYREEE (reference sequence). Trimming removed 0 bases at V and 2 bases at J, with 8 bases between. CDR3 bases: TGTGCCAGCAGCTTGGCCAATTTTAACACTGAAGCTTTCTTT. Translation gives CASSLANFNTEAFF.

This clone has only a few counts. The V call is TRBV5-1, the J call TRBJ1-4; 10 positions agree with TRBD1. CDR1 and CDR2 from the germline V gene are SGHRS and YFSETQ. The CDR3 consists of 16 residues. V lost 4 bases and J lost 6; bases outside the gene matches: 9. The CDR3: CASSPVGGTGDEKLFF. The CDR3 region has the DNA TGCGCCAGCAGCCCTGTTGGTGGGACAGGGGATGAAAAACTGTTTTTT.